This T cell receptor (beta chain) stems from a study of blood T cells in healthy people across ages. Study observations and caveats: Calculation of diversity from one million T cells yielded estimates considered to be underestimates.

To note about this clonotype: Its antigen is not known.

Sample-barcoded 5' priming and a J-beta primer mix drove a second PCR of 7 to 11 cycles. TCRdb called the 5' RACE reads again in MiXCR, with one record for every CDR3 protein. The sample holds over 1,200,000 distinct CDR3 sequences, roughly 64% seen once. The CDR3 runs to 13 residues. V was cut by 5 bases and J by 6 bases, with 11 bases left in between. This chain links TRBV12-3 or TRBV12-4 with TRBJ1-5; D might be TRBD1 (5 bases). This clonotype was sampled from a man aged 18 to 29 in good health. Sequencing was done on a sample of blood. The CDR3 bases are TGTGCCAGCAGTGGCGGGGGTAGTCAGCCCCAGCATTTT. Its protein is CASSGGGSQPQHF.